Below, 10 T cell receptor beta chains from the same sample are listed, as sequenced in a study of OX40 agonist ivuxolimab in advanced cancers. Some clones are missing from TCRdb's copy, which holds only in-frame ones; the method was immunoSEQ multiplex PCR. Among about 60,000 clones, around 80% were seen once, and the ten largest hold approximately 1%. The sample here was CD4+ or CD8+ T cells sorted from blood, taken in a trial of the OX40 agonist ivuxolimab. The receptor source for this set is an adult with an advanced solid tumor such as melanoma, head and neck, liver or kidney cancer.

This chain joins TRBV19 and TRBJ1-1; tentative D call: TRBD1 (5 bases). The CDR3 covers 15 residues. The germline gives CDR1 LNHDA, CDR2 SQIVND (reference sequence). V lost 5 bases, J lost 5 bases, and 18 bases lay in between. CDR3 in amino acids: CASSPQSQGGTEAFF. The CDR3 DNA reads TGTGCCAGTAGTCCCCAATCTCAGGGTGGGACTGAAGCTTTCTTT.

The rearrangement joins TRBV5-1 to TRBJ1-2, with 9 bases matching TRBD1. Germline CDR1 SGHRS, CDR2 YFSETQ. The junction had 7 bases not matched to a gene; V was cut back by 1 base and J by 3 bases. CDR3 length equals 16 residues. CDR3 coding DNA: TGCGCCAGCAGCTTGATCATGGACAGGGGCTACTATGGCTACACCTTC. The encoded protein is CASSLIMDRGYYGYTF.

This chain links TRBV4-2 with TRBJ1-4, with D possibly TRBD1 on 6 matching bases. Germline CDR1 and CDR2: LGHNA and YNFKEQ. The CDR3 has 16 amino acids. Between the trimmed V and J ends, which lost 4 bases and 7 bases, there was a span of 19 bases. CDR3 in amino acids: CASSLGTQGAGEKLFF. The CDR3 nucleotides read TGTGCCAGCAGCCTGGGAACACAGGGCGCGGGTGAAAAACTGTTTTTT.

Regarding this clone: The sample holds other DNA sequences that translate to the same CDR3. This chain joins TRBV5-4 and TRBJ1-1; 7 bases line up with TRBD1. Trimming took 2 bases from V and 6 from J; bases not matched to a gene: 13. Germline values: CDR1 SGHNT, CDR2 YYREEE (reference sequence). This CDR3 comprises 16 residues. The CDR3 region is CASSFAGGAVRAEAFF. Here the CDR3 DNA reads TGTGCCAGCAGCTTCGCAGGGGGAGCCGTGAGGGCTGAAGCTTTCTTT.

The chain combines TRBV5-4 with TRBJ1-1; the match to TRBD1 covers 8 bases. This CDR3 comprises 15 residues. CDR1 SGHNT and CDR2 YYREEE come from the germline V gene (reference sequence). Trimming cost V 5 bases and J 5 bases; bases outside gene matches: 11. CDR3 nucleotide sequence: TGTGCCAGCAGTTTCAACAGGGGGATCATAACTGAAGCTTTCTTT. Protein sequence: CASSFNRGIITEAFF.

This chain links TRBV5-1 with TRBJ1-1; 9 positions agree with TRBD1. The V and J ends lost 1 base and 4 bases, in that order; junction bases with no gene match: 11. Germline CDR1 reads SGHRS; CDR2 reads YFSETQ. This CDR3 region has 17 residues. CDR3 DNA: TGCGCCAGCAGCTTGAACGCACGAATGGACAGGGGCACTGAAGCTTTCTTT. Protein product: CASSLNARMDRGTEAFF.

This chain joins TRBV11-1 and TRBJ1-2; D call uncertain. The CDR3 is 13 residues long. The germline V and J ends were trimmed by 4 bases and 6 bases, with 12 bases remaining between them. The germline gives CDR1 SGHAT, CDR2 FQDESV (reference sequence). This CDR3 reads CASSYMVTDGYTF. The DNA for the CDR3 is TGTGCCAGCAGCTATATGGTAACTGATGGCTACACCTTC.

The J gene is TRBJ1-2, the V gene TRBV19; 9 nucleotides line up with TRBD1. Per the germline V gene, CDR1 is LNHDA and CDR2 is SQIVND (reference sequence). The ends lost 6 bases at V and 7 bases at J; junction bases unmatched: 15. This CDR3 is 16 amino acids long. The CDR3 is CASSLLGDREKVGYTF. As DNA, the CDR3 is TGTGCCAGTAGCCTCCTAGGGGACAGGGAGAAGGTTGGCTACACCTTC. The whole variable domain, filled in from reference TRBV19 and TRBJ1-2, reads DGGITQSPKYLFRKEGQNVTLSCEQNLNHDAMYWYRQDPGQGLRLIYYSQIVNDFQKGDIAEGYSVSREKKESFPLTVTSAQKNPTAFYLCASSLLGDREKVGYTFGSGTRLTVV.

The chain recombines TRBV2 with TRBJ2-7; D ambiguous. CDR1 is SNHLY, CDR2 FYNNEI, per germline. The CDR3 consists of 13 residues. V was trimmed by 3 bases and J by 9 bases, leaving 15 bases between them. Written as DNA, the CDR3 is TGTGCCAGCAGTGAGCGCCTCGAAGCGCGGCAGTACTTC. Amino acids: CASSERLEARQYF.

This clone was seen only once. This chain uses TRBV19 with TRBJ2-7; the D gene is possibly TRBD1 (6 bases). Trimming removed 4 bases from V and 0 bases from J, with 16 bases in between. This CDR3 contains 16 residues. Germline V gene lookup returns CDR1 LNHDA and CDR2 SQIVND (reference sequence). The CDR3 region is CASSTPRGFSSYEQYF. The CDR3 bases are TGTGCCAGTAGTACTCCCAGGGGCTTCAGCTCCTACGAGCAGTACTTC.